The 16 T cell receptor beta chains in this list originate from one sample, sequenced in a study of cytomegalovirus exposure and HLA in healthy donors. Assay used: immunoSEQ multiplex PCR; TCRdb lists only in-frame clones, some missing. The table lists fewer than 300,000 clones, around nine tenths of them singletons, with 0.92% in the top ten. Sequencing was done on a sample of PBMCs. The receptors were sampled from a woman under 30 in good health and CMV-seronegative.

The CDR3 region is CAWSVLLYEQYF. CDR3 nucleotides: TGTGCCTGGAGTGTACTCCTCTACGAGCAGTACTTC. V and J are TRBV30 and TRBJ2-7; no reliable D call. Looked up from germline, CDR1 is GTSNPN and CDR2 is SVGIG (reference sequence). The CDR3 has 12 residues. Trimming took off 0 bases at V and 3 bases at J, with 6 bases between the two ends.

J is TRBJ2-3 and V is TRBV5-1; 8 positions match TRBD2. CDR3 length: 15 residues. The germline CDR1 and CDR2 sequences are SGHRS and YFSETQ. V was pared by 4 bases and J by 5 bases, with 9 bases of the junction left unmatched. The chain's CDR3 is CASSLSGTGRDTQYF. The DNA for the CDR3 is TGCGCCAGCAGCCTTAGCGGGACTGGGCGAGATACGCAGTATTTT. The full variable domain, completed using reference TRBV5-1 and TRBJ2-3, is KAGVTQTPRYLIKTRGQQVTLSCSPISGHRSVSWYQQTPGQGLQFLFEYFSETQRNKGNFPGRFSGRQFSNSRSEMNVSTLELGDSALYLCASSLSGTGRDTQYFGPGTRLTVL.

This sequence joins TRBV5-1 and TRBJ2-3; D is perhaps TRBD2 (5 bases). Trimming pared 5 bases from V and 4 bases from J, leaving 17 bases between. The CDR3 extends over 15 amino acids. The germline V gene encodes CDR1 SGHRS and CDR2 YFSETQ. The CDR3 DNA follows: TGCGCCAGCAGTGTGTCGTTGGACTTCCCAGATACGCAGTATTTT. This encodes CASSVSLDFPDTQYF.

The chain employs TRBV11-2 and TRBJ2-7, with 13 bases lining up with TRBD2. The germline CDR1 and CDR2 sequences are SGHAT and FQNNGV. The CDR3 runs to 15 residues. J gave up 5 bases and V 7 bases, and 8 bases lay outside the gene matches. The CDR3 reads CASTQTGTSGDEQYF. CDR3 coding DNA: TGTGCCAGCACCCAAACTGGGACTAGCGGGGACGAGCAGTACTTC.

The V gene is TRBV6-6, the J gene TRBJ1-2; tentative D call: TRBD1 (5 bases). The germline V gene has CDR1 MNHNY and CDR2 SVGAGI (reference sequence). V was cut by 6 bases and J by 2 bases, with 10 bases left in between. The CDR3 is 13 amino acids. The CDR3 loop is CASRMGLNYGYTF. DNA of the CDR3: TGTGCCAGCAGGATGGGACTGAACTATGGCTACACCTTC.

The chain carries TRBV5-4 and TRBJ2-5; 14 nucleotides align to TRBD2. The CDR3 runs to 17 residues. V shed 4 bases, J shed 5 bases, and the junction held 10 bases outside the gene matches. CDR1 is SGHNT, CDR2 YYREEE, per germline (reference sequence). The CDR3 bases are TGTGCCAGCAGCGTCCCGACTAGCGGGAGGGCCGCGGAGACCCAGTACTTC. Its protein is CASSVPTSGRAAETQYF.

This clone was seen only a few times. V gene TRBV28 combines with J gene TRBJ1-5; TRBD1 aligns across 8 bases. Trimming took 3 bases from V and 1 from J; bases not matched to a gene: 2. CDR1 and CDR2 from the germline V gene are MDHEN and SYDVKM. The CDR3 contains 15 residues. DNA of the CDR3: TGTGCCAGCAGTTTTGGGGACAGGAGCAATCAGCCCCAGCATTTT. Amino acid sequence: CASSFGDRSNQPQHF.

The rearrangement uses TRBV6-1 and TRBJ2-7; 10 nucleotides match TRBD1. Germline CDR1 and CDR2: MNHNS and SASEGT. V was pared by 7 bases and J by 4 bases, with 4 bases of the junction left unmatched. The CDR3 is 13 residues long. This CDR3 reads CASTPGQGYEQYF. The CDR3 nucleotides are TGTGCCAGCACCCCGGGACAGGGGTACGAGCAGTACTTC.

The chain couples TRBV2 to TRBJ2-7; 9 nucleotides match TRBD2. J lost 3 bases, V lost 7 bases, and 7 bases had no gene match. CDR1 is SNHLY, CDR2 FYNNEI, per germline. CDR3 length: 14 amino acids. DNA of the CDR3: TGTGCCAGCACGGACGGTAGCGGGAGCTACGAGCAGTACTTC. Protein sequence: CASTDGSGSYEQYF.

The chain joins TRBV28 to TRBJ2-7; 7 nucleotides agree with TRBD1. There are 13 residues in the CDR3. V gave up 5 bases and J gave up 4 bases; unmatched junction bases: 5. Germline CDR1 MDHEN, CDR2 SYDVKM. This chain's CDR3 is CASSGDSPYEQYF. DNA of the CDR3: TGTGCCAGCAGTGGGGACAGCCCTTACGAGCAGTACTTC.

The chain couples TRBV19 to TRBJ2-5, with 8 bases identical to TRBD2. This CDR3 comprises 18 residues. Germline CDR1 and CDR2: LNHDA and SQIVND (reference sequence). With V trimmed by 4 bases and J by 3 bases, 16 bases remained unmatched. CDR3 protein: CASSTRPEGVAGKETQYF. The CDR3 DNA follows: TGTGCCAGTAGTACCCGACCGGAGGGTGTAGCGGGAAAAGAGACCCAGTACTTC.

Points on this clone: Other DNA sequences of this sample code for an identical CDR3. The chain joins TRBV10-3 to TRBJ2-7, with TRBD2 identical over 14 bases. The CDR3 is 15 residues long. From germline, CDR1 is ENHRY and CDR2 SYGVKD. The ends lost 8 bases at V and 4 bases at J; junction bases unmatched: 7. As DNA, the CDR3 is TGTGCCATCGGCTCCGGGACTAGCGGGAGTTACGAGCAGTACTTC. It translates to CAIGSGTSGSYEQYF.

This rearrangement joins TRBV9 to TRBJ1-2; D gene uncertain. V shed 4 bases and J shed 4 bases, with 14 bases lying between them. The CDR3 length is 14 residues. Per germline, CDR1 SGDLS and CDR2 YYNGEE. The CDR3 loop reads CASSSPTLSYGYTF. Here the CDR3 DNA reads TGTGCCAGCAGCTCCCCGACACTCTCCTATGGCTACACCTTC.

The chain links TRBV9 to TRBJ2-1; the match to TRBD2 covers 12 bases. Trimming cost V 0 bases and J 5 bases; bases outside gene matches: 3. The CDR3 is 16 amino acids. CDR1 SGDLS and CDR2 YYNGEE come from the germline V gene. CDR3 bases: TGTGCCAGCAGCGTAGGTTGGACTAGCGGGAACAATGAGCAGTTCTTC. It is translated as CASSVGWTSGNNEQFF.

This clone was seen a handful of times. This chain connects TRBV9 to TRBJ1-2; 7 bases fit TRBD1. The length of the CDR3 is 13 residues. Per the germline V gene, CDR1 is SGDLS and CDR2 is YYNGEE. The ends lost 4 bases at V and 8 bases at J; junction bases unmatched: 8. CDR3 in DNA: TGTGCCAGCAGCTCGGACAGGCCTCGGGGCTACACCTTC. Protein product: CASSSDRPRGYTF.

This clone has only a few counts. The CDR3 spells CASSLGWTSAGEQFF. The DNA for the CDR3 is TGCGCCAGCAGCTTGGGGTGGACTAGCGCGGGTGAGCAGTTCTTC. The genes are TRBV5-1 and TRBJ2-1, with 9 bases matching TRBD2. The CDR3 covers 15 residues. Losses at the gene ends were 0 bases for V and 9 bases for J; bases not matched to a gene: 7. Germline CDR1 reads SGHRS; CDR2 reads YFSETQ. The entire variable domain, with the rest obtained from reference TRBV5-1 and TRBJ2-1, is as follows: KAGVTQTPRYLIKTRGQQVTLSCSPISGHRSVSWYQQTPGQGLQFLFEYFSETQRNKGNFPGRFSGRQFSNSRSEMNVSTLELGDSALYLCASSLGWTSAGEQFFGPGTRLTVL.